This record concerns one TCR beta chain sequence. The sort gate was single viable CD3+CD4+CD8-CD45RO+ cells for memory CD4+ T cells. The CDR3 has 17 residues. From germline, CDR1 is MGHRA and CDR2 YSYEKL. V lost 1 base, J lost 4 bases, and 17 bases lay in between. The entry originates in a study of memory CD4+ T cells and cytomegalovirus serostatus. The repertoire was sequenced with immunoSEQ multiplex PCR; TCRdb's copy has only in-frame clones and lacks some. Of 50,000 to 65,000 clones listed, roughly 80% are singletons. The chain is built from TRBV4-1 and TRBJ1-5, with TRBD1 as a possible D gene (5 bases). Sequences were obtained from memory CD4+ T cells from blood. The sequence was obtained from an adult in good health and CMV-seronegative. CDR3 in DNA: TGCGCCAGCAGCCAAGTCACCCTAATAAAGGGGAATCAGCCCCAGCATTTT. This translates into CASSQVTLIKGNQPQHF.